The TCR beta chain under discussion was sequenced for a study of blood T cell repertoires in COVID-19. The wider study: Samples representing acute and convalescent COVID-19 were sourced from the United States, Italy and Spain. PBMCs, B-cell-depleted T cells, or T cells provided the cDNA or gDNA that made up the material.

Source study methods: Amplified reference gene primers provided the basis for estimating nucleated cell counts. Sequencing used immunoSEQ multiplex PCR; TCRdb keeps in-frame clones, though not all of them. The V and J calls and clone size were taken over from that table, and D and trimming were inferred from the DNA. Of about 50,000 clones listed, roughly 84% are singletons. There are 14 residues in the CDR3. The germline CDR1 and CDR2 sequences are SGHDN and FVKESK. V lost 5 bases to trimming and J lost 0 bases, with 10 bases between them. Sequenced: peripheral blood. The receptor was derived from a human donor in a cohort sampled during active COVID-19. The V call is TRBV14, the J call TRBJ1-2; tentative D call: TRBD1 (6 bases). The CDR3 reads CASSLQGSNYGYTF. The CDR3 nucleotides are TGTGCCAGCAGCTTACAGGGCTCTAACTATGGCTACACCTTC.